This is a list of T cell receptor beta chains from one sample in a study of T cells in Graves' hyperthyroidism and ophthalmopathy. TCRdb re-called the multiplex PCR reads through MiXCR, storing one row per CDR3 protein. The sample has around 290,000 distinct CDR3 sequences, about an eighth seen once. The sequencing input was blood. The receptor source for this set is a woman aged 25 to 39 with Graves' hyperthyroidism that later progressed to Graves' ophthalmopathy. CDR3s include the opening cysteine and the closing phenylalanine or tryptophan. The order of the fields is D gene, J gene, clone size, V gene, CDR3 DNA, CDR3 protein. D genes are given only for firm matches. Some rows have no size entry. The others give once, few or many, or a class for an expanded clone.

>.|TRBJ1-1|many|TRBV20-1
TGCAGTGCTAGAGATAGTGGCAGGGGTACTGAAGCTTTCTTT
CSARDSGRGTEAFF
>TRBD1|TRBJ1-2|many|TRBV27
TGTGCCAGCAGTTTATTCGGAGGGGGCGCCGGCTATGGCTACACCTTC
CASSLFGGGAGYGYTF
>TRBD2|TRBJ2-1|many|TRBV19
TGTGCCAGTAGTAATAGCGGGAGTCATTTCAATGAGCAGTTCTTC
CASSNSGSHFNEQFF
>.|TRBJ1-2|many|TRBV7-9
TGTGCCAGCAGCCCCGACAGTTCCCTCTATGGCTACACCTTC
CASSPDSSLYGYTF
>.|TRBJ1-5|.|TRBV10-3
TGTGCCATCAGTGAGTCGTGGGGGGGGGAGGCCCAGCATTTT
CAISESWGGEAQHF
>.|TRBJ2-7|many|TRBV11-2
TGTGCCAGCAGCTTAGGCGACGGCACGATTGTGGAGCAGTACTTC
CASSLGDGTIVEQYF
>.|TRBJ2-2|few|TRBV14
TGTGCCAGCAGCCTTCTAGAGGAGCCCGGGGAGCTGTTTTTT
CASSLLEEPGELFF
>.|TRBJ1-5|many|TRBV4-1
TGCGCCAGCAGCCAAGATCCGGGGTCGCTTCAGCCCCAGCATTTT
CASSQDPGSLQPQHF
>.|TRBJ2-1|many|TRBV7-2
TGTGCCAGCAGCTCCCCTCCGGCGGAGGGGGGGCAGTTCTTC
CASSSPPAEGGQFF
>TRBD1|TRBJ1-1|many|TRBV7-8
TGTGCCAGCAGCTTATACTGGGGACAGGGGGGAACTGAAGCTTTCTTT
CASSLYWGQGGTEAFF
>.|TRBJ1-1|few|TRBV30
TGTGTCTGGAGTCGGCTGAACACTGAAGCTCTCTTT
CVWSRLNTEALF
>.|TRBJ2-5|many|TRBV7-2
TGTGCCAGCAGCGTCTCACTAGCTCCAGGGGAGACCCAGTACTTC
CASSVSLAPGETQYF
>TRBD2|TRBJ2-3|many|TRBV5-1
TGCGCCAGCAGCGAAACTAGCGGGGCTTACCCATGGGATACGCAGTATTTT
CASSETSGAYPWDTQYF
>TRBD2|TRBJ2-3|many|TRBV24-1
TGTGCCACCAGTGATCCGCCCGGACTAGCGGGAGGGGATACGCAGTATTTT
CATSDPPGLAGGDTQYF
>.|TRBJ2-6|many|TRBV7-8
TGTGCCAGCAGCATCCGGTACTCTGGGGCCAACGTCCTGACTTTC
CASSIRYSGANVLTF
>.|TRBJ1-6|many|TRBV20-1
TGCAGTGCTAGGGTCGTACAGGAGGAAGGGGAGAATTCACCCCTCCACTTT
CSARVVQEEGENSPLHF
>.|TRBJ2-5|many|TRBV10-3
TGTGCCATCAGTGACGGGGACCCTCAAGAGACCCAGTACTTC
CAISDGDPQETQYF
>.|TRBJ2-1|many|TRBV6-1
TGTGCCAGCACCTCACAAAGCTCCTACAATGAGCAGTTCTTC
CASTSQSSYNEQFF
>TRBD1|TRBJ1-6|many|TRBV7-9
TGTGCCAGCAGCTTAGAGGGGGCGAACTCACCCCTCCACTTT
CASSLEGANSPLHF
>.|TRBJ2-5|.|TRBV5-1
TGCGCCAGCAGCTCCCGGAGGTTAGAGGAGACCCAGTACTTC
CASSSRRLEETQYF
>.|TRBJ1-1|many|TRBV10-3
TGTGCCATCAGTGCCTCTCAGGGGAAGGACACTGAAGCTTTCTTT
CAISASQGKDTEAFF
>.|TRBJ1-2|many|TRBV7-2
TGTGCCAGCAGCCCCTCGGCAGGCAACGGCTACACCTTC
CASSPSAGNGYTF
>TRBD2|TRBJ2-1|.|TRBV6-2/TRBV6-3
TGTGCCAGCAGAGGACCTCCGGGACTAGCGGGAGGGGGTGAGCAGTTCTTC
CASRGPPGLAGGGEQFF
>.|TRBJ1-2|many|TRBV24-1
TGTGCCACCAGTGATTTAGCAGGGACGGGCTACACCTTC
CATSDLAGTGYTF
>.|TRBJ2-1|many|TRBV7-2
TGTGCCAGCAGCTCCCCTAGATCGTGGGCCGTCAGCTCCTACAATGAGCAGTTCTTC
CASSSPRSWAVSSYNEQFF
>.|TRBJ2-3|many|TRBV5-1
TGCGCCAGCAGCTCAGTACAGGAGGCAGATACGCAGTATTTT
CASSSVQEADTQYF
>.|TRBJ1-1|.|TRBV6-1
TGTGCCACCGAGAAATACTCAAGGGGGGCTGAAGCTTTCTTT
CATEKYSRGAEAFF
>.|TRBJ1-2|.|TRBV28
TGTGCCAGCTCACCAGCGGTCGTCTCGGGCTACACCTTC
CASSPAVVSGYTF
>.|TRBJ1-2|many|TRBV27
TGTGCCAGCAGTATGACAGATTCAAACTATGGCTACACCTTC
CASSMTDSNYGYTF
>.|TRBJ2-3|many|TRBV27
TGTGCCAGCAGTCCGTCTATCACAGATACGCAGTATTTT
CASSPSITDTQYF
>.|TRBJ2-3|many|TRBV7-8
TGTGCCAGCAGCTTAGACCTTAGGACCTTTATAAGCCCAGATACGCAGTATTTT
CASSLDLRTFISPDTQYF
>.|TRBJ2-7|many|TRBV6-2/TRBV6-3
TGTGCCAGCAGTTACTACCAGGGCGCGCAGTACTTC
CASSYYQGAQYF
>.|TRBJ2-1|.|TRBV6-1
TGTGCCAGCAGTGAGTACTTCAATGAGCAGTTCTTC
CASSEYFNEQFF
>.|TRBJ2-7|many|TRBV12-3/TRBV12-4
TGTGCCAGCAGCCCCGGTAGGGGAGAGCAGTACTTC
CASSPGRGEQYF
>TRBD2|TRBJ2-3|many|TRBV28
TGTGCCAGCACCGGAAGAGGAACGACTAGCGGGTATGCAGATACGCAGTATTTT
CASTGRGTTSGYADTQYF
>.|TRBJ1-1|many|TRBV28
TGTGCCAGCAGTGTCTGGGTCCCGAACACTGAAGCTTTCTTT
CASSVWVPNTEAFF
>TRBD1|TRBJ1-5|many|TRBV12-3/TRBV12-4
TGTGCCAGCAGTCCACAGGGGGGAAGCAATCAGCCCCAGCATTTT
CASSPQGGSNQPQHF
>.|TRBJ1-5|many|TRBV30
TGTGCCGTGCGAGGGCAGGCCGGGGAGCCCCAGCATTTT
CAVRGQAGEPQHF
>TRBD1|TRBJ2-7|few|TRBV3-1
TGTGCCAGCAGCCAAGGAGGGGGCGGCATCTACGAGCAGTACTTC
CASSQGGGGIYEQYF
>.|TRBJ2-1|many|TRBV12-3/TRBV12-4
TGTGCCAGCAGTCTTCCCCGAGGGGTCTACAATGAGCAGTTCTTC
CASSLPRGVYNEQFF
>TRBD2|TRBJ2-7|many|TRBV5-1
TGCGCCAGCAGCTTGGGTGTGGGAGGGCTGTACGAGCAGTACTTC
CASSLGVGGLYEQYF
>.|TRBJ1-3|few|TRBV6-1
TGTGCCAGCAGTAGCGGCGGGGCTGGAAACACCATATATTTT
CASSSGGAGNTIYF
>.|TRBJ2-7|many|TRBV28
TGTGCCAGCAGTACCCCAGGACTGTCCACGGTCTACGAGCAGTACTTC
CASSTPGLSTVYEQYF
>TRBD2|TRBJ2-1|few|TRBV7-7
TGTGCTAGCAGCGAAAATCCGGGACTAGCCGAAAACAATGAGCAGTTCTTC
CASSENPGLAENNEQFF
>.|TRBJ2-7|many|TRBV7-2
TGTGCCAGCAGCTTAGTGTACAGGGAAGTGAACTACGAGCAGTACTTC
CASSLVYREVNYEQYF
>.|TRBJ2-3|many|TRBV6-2/TRBV6-3
TGTGCCAGCGCCCGGGACGGACATTTTGATACGCAGTATTTT
CASARDGHFDTQYF
>.|TRBJ2-1|many|TRBV20-1
TGCAGTGCTGTCCGGACTCATGAGCAGTTCTTC
CSAVRTHEQFF
>TRBD1|TRBJ1-1|many|TRBV12-3/TRBV12-4
TGTGCCAGCAGTTCGGACAGGGGGTCTGGGACTGAAGCTTTCTTT
CASSSDRGSGTEAFF
>.|TRBJ2-3|many|TRBV10-3
TGTGCCATCAGCGCCGTACATAGTTCCACAGATACGCAGTATTTT
CAISAVHSSTDTQYF
>.|TRBJ2-1|many|TRBV30
TGTGCCTGGACCGCGGGATATGAGCAGTTCTTC
CAWTAGYEQFF
>TRBD1|TRBJ2-2|many|TRBV7-9
TGTGCCAGCAGCTACAGCCCTACAGGGGAGACCGGGGAGCTGTTTTTT
CASSYSPTGETGELFF
>.|TRBJ1-1|many|TRBV30
TGTGCCTGGAGTCCACAGGGTCGGACTGAAGCTTTCTTT
CAWSPQGRTEAFF
>TRBD2|TRBJ2-1|many|TRBV6-5
TGTGCCAGCAGTTACAGGACTAGCGGTCTGAGGGGTGAGCAGTTCTTC
CASSYRTSGLRGEQFF
>.|TRBJ2-3|many|TRBV11-2
TGTGCCAGCAGCTTTTGGAGTGGCACAGATACGCAGTATTTT
CASSFWSGTDTQYF
>TRBD2|TRBJ2-1|.|TRBV28
TGTGCCAGCAGCCGGGGACTAGCGGGAGGAGCCAATGAGCAGTTCTTC
CASSRGLAGGANEQFF